The T cell receptor (beta chain) described here comes from a study of shared clonotypes between healthy human individuals. V gave up 4 bases and J gave up 2 bases; unmatched junction bases: 10. The CDR3 has 17 residues. The germline V gene has CDR1 MNHEY and CDR2 SMNVEV (reference sequence). Assay used: immunoSEQ multiplex PCR; TCRdb lists only in-frame clones, some missing. Here the sample spans about 2.3 million clones, 85% to 95% being singletons. The TCR was taken from a man younger than 35 in good health. Some clones in this sample may be carry-over from other donors' samples. Sequenced input: naive CD4+ T cells from PBMCs. Subset indicated: CD45RA+ positively selected. This sequence joins TRBV27 and TRBJ2-1, with 8 bases that match TRBD2. CDR3: CASSSPLGGLAYNEQFF. The CDR3, as DNA: TGTGCCAGCAGTTCCCCCCTGGGGGGACTAGCCTACAATGAGCAGTTCTTC.